This TCR beta chain was sequenced during a study of T-cell reconstitution after alpha-beta-depleted transplantation in children. Unique molecular identifiers featured in how the TCRbeta library was prepared. TCRdb recomputed calls from the PCR reads with MiXCR, one row per CDR3 protein. The table shows about 420,000 distinct CDR3 sequences, with around 15% occurring only once. Whole-study results and caveats: Expanded graft clones numbering several hundred reportedly gave rise to alpha-beta T cells about two months after transplant. Once a year had passed after transplant, T-cell counts and diversity came mostly from newly produced T cells.

The CDR3 consists of 15 residues. Unmatched junction bases numbered 9, after V lost 5 bases and J lost 3 bases. From germline, CDR1 is MNHEY and CDR2 SMNVEV (reference sequence). Regarding this clonotype: Its antigen is still unknown.

The sample consisted of PBMCs, mostly from graft donor cells, taken 360 days after TCRalphabeta/CD19-depleted stem cell transplant. This TCR came from a boy under two years old who had a stem cell transplant for Wiskott-Aldrich syndrome, so the T cells may come from the graft donor. The rearrangement links TRBV27 to TRBJ1-2, with TRBD1 matching over 7 bases. The CDR3 sequence: CASSPYRGSYYGYTF. CDR3 DNA: TGTGCCAGCAGTCCCTACAGGGGCAGTTACTATGGCTACACCTTC.